This T cell receptor beta chain was found in a study of shared clonotypes between healthy human individuals. The study, taken as a whole, reports: Collection of samples was limited to blood; tissue repertoires likely differ. Depth was large, yet rarefaction showed that sorted-subset sequencing was incomplete. The four-donor shared clonotypes exceeded non-shared clonotypes in generation probability, with non-shared ones scoring lower.

Samples underwent the assay at deep level. Sequenced by immunoSEQ multiplex PCR; TCRdb stores in-frame clones only, minus some. This sample carries around 2.5 million clones, more than 85% of them seen once, and the ten largest clones take approximately 0.37%. Germline V gives CDR1 SGHTA, CDR2 FQGNSA. The CDR3 is 16 amino acids. With 1 base clipped from V and 3 bases from J, the junction kept 7 bases outside the gene matches. Of note for this clone: Its antigen is not known.

Sequenced: naive CD4+ T cells from PBMCs. Documented subset: CD45RA+ positively selected. This sequence originates from a man younger than 35 in good health. Some clones in this sample may be carry-over from other donors' samples. V gene TRBV7-2 combines with J gene TRBJ2-7; 9 nucleotides agree with TRBD2. CDR3 sequence: CASSLVRASGDYEQYF. CDR3 coding DNA: TGTGCCAGCAGCTTAGTTCGGGCTAGCGGGGACTACGAGCAGTACTTC. The entire variable domain, with the rest obtained from reference TRBV7-2 and TRBJ2-7, is as follows: GAGVSQSPSNKVTEKGKDVELRCDPISGHTALYWYRQSLGQGLEFLIYFQGNSAPDKSGLPSDRFSAERTGGSVSTLTIQRTQQEDSAVYLCASSLVRASGDYEQYFGPGTRLTVT.